This T cell receptor beta chain was profiled in a study of shared clonotypes between healthy human individuals. With regard to this clone: What it binds is not known.

Germline V CDR1 and CDR2: SGHNT, YYREEE (reference sequence). The CDR3 length is 17 residues. J gave up 8 bases and V 4 bases, and 11 bases lay outside the gene matches. Study-level points and caveats: Inspection by rarefaction showed sorted-subset sequencing to be incomplete despite large depth. Compared with clonotypes that all four donors shared, non-shared clonotypes had lower generation probabilities. Sharing of clonotypes among donors was expected to vary with sequencing depth.

It was across several immunoSEQ plates that each subset's genomic DNA was evenly split. Assay used: immunoSEQ multiplex PCR; TCRdb lists only in-frame clones, some missing. The repertoire holds around 2.5 million clones, with 80% to 95% as singletons. This TCR was sampled from a man in his late teens or twenties in good health. Some clones in this sample may be carry-over from other donors' samples. This chain joins TRBV5-4 and TRBJ2-1; 14 positions match TRBD2. The material sequenced was naive CD4+ T cells from PBMCs. Subset here: CD45RA+ positively selected. CDR3 amino acids: CASSRGTSGSIGYEQFF. CDR3 DNA sequence: TGTGCCAGCAGCAGGGGGACTAGCGGGAGTATCGGCTATGAGCAGTTCTTC.